These T cell receptor beta chains were read from a single sample in a study of shared clonotypes between healthy human individuals. Libraries were prepared by immunoSEQ multiplex PCR; TCRdb keeps only in-frame clonotypes and omits some of them. Altogether millions of clones are present, 85% to 95% being singletons, with the ten largest covering approximately 0.13%. The sequencing input was naive CD4+ T cells sorted from blood. The receptors derive from a man in his late teens or twenties in good health. Each CDR3 is given with its conserved first and last residue. D genes are given only for firm matches. A clone size is listed for some rows: how often the clone was seen (once, few, many), or a class if it is expanded.

v_call,d_call,clone_size,j_call,cdr3_nt,cdr3_aa
TRBV9,.,.,TRBJ2-3,TGTGCCAGCAGCGTAGCTCAGGGACCAGATACGCAGTATTTT,CASSVAQGPDTQYF
TRBV6-6,TRBD1,.,TRBJ2-7,TGTGCCAGCAGTACTTGGACAGGGAGTTACGAGCAGTACTTC,CASSTWTGSYEQYF
TRBV5-8,TRBD1,.,TRBJ1-6,TGTGCCAGCACCGGACAGGGGAATAAGAATTCACCCCTCCACTTT,CASTGQGNKNSPLHF
TRBV30,.,.,TRBJ2-5,TGTGCCTGGAGTGGCGGTCAAAAGACCCAGTACTTC,CAWSGGQKTQYF
TRBV10-1,.,.,TRBJ1-6,TGCGCCAGCAGTGGGCAGTTGGATTCACCCCTCCACTTT,CASSGQLDSPLHF
TRBV18,.,.,TRBJ2-1,TGTGCCAGCTCACGGCTGGGGCCGTCGGGCCGCTCCTACAATGAGCAGTTCTTC,CASSRLGPSGRSYNEQFF
TRBV4-3,.,.,TRBJ1-2,TGCGCCAGCAGCCAGATAGGGGGAGATGGCTACACCTTC,CASSQIGGDGYTF
TRBV6-5,TRBD1,.,TRBJ1-6,TGTGCCAGCAGTAGAACCGGGACAGGAGGCTCACCCCTCCACTTT,CASSRTGTGGSPLHF
TRBV5-1,TRBD1,.,TRBJ2-1,TGCGCCAGCAGCCCCGGGACAGGGACTTACAATGAGCAGTTCTTC,CASSPGTGTYNEQFF
TRBV7-8,.,.,TRBJ2-5,TGTGCCAGCAGCGCCGATAGGGAGACCCAGTACTTC,CASSADRETQYF
TRBV5-1,.,.,TRBJ1-1,TGCGCCAGCAGCTTGGGTGCAGAGATGAACACTGAAGCTTTCTTT,CASSLGAEMNTEAFF
TRBV10-3,TRBD2,.,TRBJ2-3,TGTGCCATCAGGCCGGGACTAGCGGTCACAGATACGCAGTATTTT,CAIRPGLAVTDTQYF
TRBV4-3,.,.,TRBJ2-2,TGCGCCAGCAGCCAGCATCCGGGTAACACCGGGGAGCTGTTTTTT,CASSQHPGNTGELFF
TRBV6-1,.,.,TRBJ1-4,TGTGCCAGCAGTCGTCAGGGTACTACTAATGAAAAACTGTTTTTT,CASSRQGTTNEKLFF
TRBV5-1,.,.,TRBJ2-3,TGCGCCAGCAGCTTAACAGCGAGCGGGGATACGCAGTATTTT,CASSLTASGDTQYF
TRBV6-5,TRBD2,once,TRBJ2-7,TGTGCCAGCAGTTACGATGGCGGGAGAGGTTACGAGCAGTACTTC,CASSYDGGRGYEQYF
TRBV29-1,TRBD1,.,TRBJ2-3,TGCAGCGTTGAAAGGACAGGGTCAGATACGCAGTATTTT,CSVERTGSDTQYF
TRBV21-1,.,.,TRBJ2-7,TGTGCCAGCAGCCCCCCCGGGACATCACCCTACGAGCAGTACTTC,CASSPPGTSPYEQYF
TRBV15,.,.,TRBJ1-5,TGTGCCACCAGCACGGGACCGAAGTATAGCAATCAGCCCCAGCATTTT,CATSTGPKYSNQPQHF
TRBV19,.,.,TRBJ2-7,TGTGCCAGTAGTGAAGCCTACGAGCAGTACTTC,CASSEAYEQYF
TRBV5-4,.,.,TRBJ1-2,TGTGCCAGCAGCTTAGGGCAGCAATATGGCTACACCTTC,CASSLGQQYGYTF
TRBV25-1,.,.,TRBJ2-3,TGTGCCAGCAGTGAATTCGGCACAGATACGCAGTATTTT,CASSEFGTDTQYF
TRBV20-1,.,.,TRBJ1-5,TGCAGTGAAGGAAAGAATCAGCCCCAGCATTTT,CSEGKNQPQHF
TRBV7-2,TRBD1,.,TRBJ2-7,TGTGCCAGCACCTTCGGGACAGGGACCTACGAGCAGTACTTC,CASTFGTGTYEQYF
TRBV13,TRBD2,.,TRBJ2-4,TGTGCCAGCAGCTCGGGACTAGCGGGAGGCAAAAACATTCAGTACTTC,CASSSGLAGGKNIQYF
TRBV30,TRBD2,.,TRBJ2-3,TGTGCCTGGAGCAGGGAGCGGGGGACCGGCACAGATACGCAGTATTTT,CAWSRERGTGTDTQYF
TRBV19,.,.,TRBJ1-1,TGTGCCAGTAGCACCTTTATTGAAGCTTTCTTT,CASSTFIEAFF
TRBV7-2,TRBD2,.,TRBJ2-5,TGTGCCAGCAGCTTGGGGGGGTGGTACCAAGAGACCCAGTACTTC,CASSLGGWYQETQYF
TRBV6-1,TRBD1,.,TRBJ1-2,TGTGCCAGCAGTGAACAGGGGGCCCTCTTAAGCGGCTACACCTTC,CASSEQGALLSGYTF
TRBV19,.,.,TRBJ1-5,TGTGCCACCTCGGGGCAGGGATATCAGCCCCAGCATTTT,CATSGQGYQPQHF
TRBV2,TRBD2,.,TRBJ2-3,TGTGCCAGCAGAACTAGCGGAAACACAGATACGCAGTATTTT,CASRTSGNTDTQYF
TRBV7-2,.,.,TRBJ2-3,TGTGCCAGCAGCTTAGGACAGGTCTGGGCAGATACGCAGTATTTT,CASSLGQVWADTQYF
TRBV6-5,.,once,TRBJ2-2,TGTGCCAGCAGTCTTGACAGCAACACCGGGGAGCTGTTTTTT,CASSLDSNTGELFF
TRBV18,.,.,TRBJ1-1,TGTGCCAGCCCGCCGGGGGGGGACTACATGAACACTGAAGCTTTCTTT,CASPPGGDYMNTEAFF
TRBV5-1,TRBD1,.,TRBJ2-7,TGCGCCAGCAGCTCGGGGACAGGGGTCGAGCAGTACTTC,CASSSGTGVEQYF
TRBV7-9,TRBD2,once,TRBJ2-3,TGTGCCAGCAGCTTAGCCCCAAGCCGGACTAGCGGCACAGATACGCAGTATTTT,CASSLAPSRTSGTDTQYF